This TCR beta chain was captured by sequencing in a study of molecular identifiers for immune sequencing clone quantification. In germline, CDR1 is MNHEY, CDR2 SVGEGT. V lost 2 bases and J 0 bases, leaving 7 bases between the germline ends. The CDR3 runs 14 residues. At least ten counts were recorded for this clonotype. MiXCR, applied by TCRdb to the PCR reads, yields one record per CDR3 protein. The repertoire holds over 550,000 distinct CDR3 sequences, with around 25% as singletons. The receptor was derived from a human donor in good health. Some libraries in this study had Jurkat cell RNA spiked in. V and J are TRBV6-2 or TRBV6-3 and TRBJ1-2; D not certain. What was sequenced was naive CD8+ T cells from blood, with Jurkat cell RNA spiked in. The subset is: FACS-sorted CD8+CD4-CCR7+CD45RA+ naive T cells. The CDR3 protein is CASSYAVANYGYTF. In nucleotides, the CDR3 is TGTGCCAGCAGTTACGCTGTAGCTAACTATGGCTACACCTTC.